Below, 25 T cell receptor beta chains from the same sample are listed, as sequenced in a study of vaccination effects on CD4 cells after COVID-19. Culturing for 9 to 10 days preceded CD4+ T cell isolation. TCRdb's copy holds only in-frame clones and misses some; the assay was immunoSEQ multiplex PCR. The table records under 50,000 clones, approximately 70% of them present only once. No antigen has been identified for these receptors. The source was CD4+ T cells from PBMCs cultured without peptide, collected before COVID-19 vaccination. These receptors came from a human donor who received a COVID-19 vaccine.

The chain uses TRBV19 and TRBJ1-1, with unresolved D. Germline lookup yields CDR1 LNHDA and CDR2 SQIVND (reference sequence). The V end was cut by 4 bases, the J end by 0 bases, with 12 bases between. This CDR3 spans 15 amino acids. CDR3 bases: TGTGCCAGTAGTAAAGCCAGGACTATGAACACTGAAGCTTTCTTT. As protein: CASSKARTMNTEAFF.

The genes are TRBV18 and TRBJ1-3; D call uncertain. Germline-derived CDR1 and CDR2 are KGHSH and LQKENI. The CDR3 has 17 residues. V was clipped by 3 bases and J by 0 bases, with 15 bases between them. The CDR3 here is CASSPRGGLSSGNTIYF. CDR3 bases: TGTGCCAGCTCACCCCGGGGAGGCCTAAGCTCTGGAAACACCATATATTTT. Variable domain in full (rest from reference TRBV18 and TRBJ1-3): NAGVMQNPRHLVRRRGQEARLRCSPMKGHSHVYWYRQLPEEGLKFMVYLQKENIIDESGMPKERFSAEFPKEGPSILRIQQVVRGDSAAYFCASSPRGGLSSGNTIYFGEGSWLTVV.

The chain uses TRBV3-1 (or the pseudogene TRBV3-2) and TRBJ1-2; the match to TRBD1 covers 8 bases. The CDR3 spans 14 residues. Losses at the gene ends were 0 bases for V and 5 bases for J; bases not matched to a gene: 2. The germline V gene has CDR1 LGHDT and CDR2 YNNKEL (reference sequence). CDR3 region: CASSQDGDRYGYTF. Written as DNA, the CDR3 is TGTGCCAGCAGCCAAGATGGGGACAGGTATGGCTACACCTTC.

This chain joins TRBV14 and TRBJ1-5; D ambiguous. Trimming removed 1 base at V and 3 bases at J, with 4 bases between. CDR1 SGHDN and CDR2 FVKESK come from the germline V gene. This CDR3 has 13 residues. CDR3 region: CASSQGDNQPQHF. The DNA for the CDR3 is TGTGCCAGCAGCCAAGGGGACAATCAGCCCCAGCATTTT.

The chain is built from TRBV24-1 and TRBJ2-2; 8 nucleotides match TRBD1. Trimming at V came to 3 bases and at J to 1 base, leaving 3 bases not matched to a gene. The CDR3 is 16 amino acids. From germline, CDR1 is KGHDR and CDR2 SFDVKD. CDR3 protein: CATSDPGTGNTGELFF. CDR3 sequence (DNA): TGTGCCACCAGTGATCCCGGGACAGGGAACACCGGGGAGCTGTTTTTT.

This chain links TRBV11-2 with TRBJ2-7; 11 nucleotides match TRBD2. The CDR3 extends over 14 amino acids. Germline CDR1 is SGHAT and CDR2 is FQNNGV. The V gene end was trimmed by 6 bases and the J gene end by 3 bases; junction bases not matched to a gene: 4. This chain's CDR3 is CASRRLAGSYEQYF. The CDR3 DNA reads as TGTGCCAGCAGACGACTAGCGGGAAGCTACGAGCAGTACTTC.

The rearrangement joins TRBV18 to TRBJ2-7, with TRBD2 as a possible D gene (6 bases). Germline-derived CDR1 and CDR2 are KGHSH and LQKENI. With 4 bases removed from V and 0 bases from J, the gap between germline ends came to 7 bases. The CDR3 covers 13 residues. In DNA form, the CDR3 reads TGTGCCAGCTCACGGGACTTCTCCTACGAGCAGTACTTC. This gives the protein CASSRDFSYEQYF.

CDR3 sequence reads: CASSEVGSHYEQYF. Written as DNA, the CDR3 is TGTGCCAGCAGTGAAGTGGGCAGCCACTACGAGCAGTACTTC. The chain recombines TRBV6-1 with TRBJ2-7; unclear D gene. In germline, CDR1 is MNHNS, CDR2 SASEGT. The CDR3 has 14 residues. V was clipped by 1 base and J by 3 bases, with 10 bases between them.

The chain employs TRBV6-5 and TRBJ1-1, with TRBD1 matching over 9 bases. The CDR3 length is 14 residues. V lost 7 bases to trimming and J lost 2 bases; unmatched junction nucleotides: 5. Per the germline V gene, CDR1 is MNHEY and CDR2 is SVGAGI. CDR3 region: CASIGQGINTEAFF. As DNA, the CDR3 is TGTGCCAGCATTGGACAGGGGATAAACACTGAAGCTTTCTTT.

This clone was observed once. The chain is built from TRBV23-1 and TRBJ2-1, with 9 bases fitting TRBD1. TRBV23-1 is an open reading frame, and its role is uncertain. Losses at the gene ends were 5 bases for V and 2 bases for J; bases not matched to a gene: 4. CDR3 size: 15 residues. CDR3 region: CASSVGQGPYNEQFF. CDR3 DNA: TGCGCCAGCAGTGTCGGACAGGGGCCCTACAATGAGCAGTTCTTC.

CDR3 region: CAWSPRGRGNNSPLHF. The CDR3 bases are TGTGCCTGGAGCCCGAGGGGTAGGGGCAATAATTCACCCCTCCACTTT. The chain carries TRBV30 and TRBJ1-6, with D perhaps matching TRBD1 (5 bases). The CDR3 length is 16 residues. The germline CDR1 and CDR2 sequences are GTSNPN and SVGIG (reference sequence). Trimming took 3 bases from V and 5 from J, leaving 17 bases between them.

This chain connects TRBV7-3 to TRBJ2-6; D is unresolved. Deletions cut 5 bases from V and 2 bases from J, with 13 bases between. Per germline, CDR1 SGHTA and CDR2 FQGTGA. The CDR3 sequence is 16 residues long. The CDR3 region is CASSPTVVPGANVLTF. CDR3 coding DNA: TGTGCCAGCAGCCCCACGGTGGTGCCTGGGGCCAACGTCCTGACTTTC.

The CDR3 sequence is CASFSTGRNFYGYTF. Here the CDR3 DNA reads TGTGCCAGTTTCTCTACGGGACGGAATTTCTATGGCTACACCTTC. The chain employs TRBV19 and TRBJ1-2; maybe TRBD1 (5 bases). V lost 8 bases, J lost 4 bases, and 20 bases lay in between. Germline lookup yields CDR1 LNHDA and CDR2 SQIVND (reference sequence). This CDR3 comprises 15 residues. Looking up the rest from reference TRBV19 and TRBJ1-2 gives the full variable domain: DGGITQSPKYLFRKEGQNVTLSCEQNLNHDAMYWYRQDPGQGLRLIYYSQIVNDFQKGDIAEGYSVSREKKESFPLTVTSAQKNPTAFYLCASFSTGRNFYGYTFGSGTRLTVV.

This clone was seen only a few times. V usage is TRBV30 and J usage is TRBJ1-6; 7 bases match TRBD1. V lost 1 base, J lost 9 bases, and 3 bases stayed unmatched. This CDR3 has 13 residues. The V gene's germline CDR1 is GTSNPN and CDR2 SVGIG (reference sequence). CDR3 nucleotide sequence: TGTGCCTGGAGTGCCCAGGGGGGTTCACCCCTCCACTTT. Amino acid sequence: CAWSAQGGSPLHF.

This sequence joins TRBV7-9 and TRBJ1-4, with unresolved D. CDR3 length equals 16 residues. Germline V lookup: CDR1 SEHNR, CDR2 FQNEAQ (reference sequence). The V end lost 6 bases, the J end lost 0 bases, and 14 bases lay between the germline ends. CDR3 region: CASSPGSSSTNEKLFF. DNA for the CDR3: TGTGCCAGCAGTCCCGGGTCCTCGTCAACTAATGAAAAACTGTTTTTT. Filled out from reference TRBV7-9 and TRBJ1-4, the complete variable domain reads DTGVSQNPRHKITKRGQNVTFRCDPISEHNRLYWYRQTLGQGPEFLTYFQNEAQLEKSRLLSDRFSAERPKGSFSTLEIQRTEQGDSAMYLCASSPGSSSTNEKLFFGSGTQLSVL.

The rearrangement links TRBV2 to TRBJ1-2, with a possible D match to TRBD1 (5 bases). V lost 8 bases, J lost 5 bases, and 24 bases lay in between. Germline-derived CDR1 and CDR2 are SNHLY and FYNNEI. CDR3 length: 16 amino acids. The CDR3 loop is CASEPIGTADWYGYTF. Here the CDR3 DNA reads TGTGCCAGCGAACCTATTGGGACGGCGGATTGGTATGGCTACACCTTC. Combining the CDR3 with reference TRBV2 and TRBJ1-2 gives the whole variable domain EPEVTQTPSHQVTQMGQEVILRCVPISNHLYFYWYRQILGQKVEFLVSFYNNEISEKSEIFDDQFSVERPDGSNFTLKIRSTKLEDSAMYFCASEPIGTADWYGYTFGSGTRLTVV.

The gene calls are TRBV27 and TRBJ2-5; TRBD2 aligns across 7 bases. The CDR3 spans 14 residues. The junction had 10 bases not matched to a gene; V was cut back by 7 bases and J by 5 bases. The germline gives CDR1 MNHEY, CDR2 SMNVEV (reference sequence). The CDR3 spells CASKRAGEGETQYF. CDR3 bases: TGTGCCAGCAAACGGGCGGGAGAGGGGGAGACCCAGTACTTC.

The genes are TRBV14 and TRBJ1-1; weak D call: TRBD1 (5 bases). Germline CDR1 reads SGHDN; CDR2 reads FVKESK. Trimming took off 6 bases at V and 5 bases at J, with 16 bases between the two ends. The length of the CDR3 is 14 residues. For the CDR3, the DNA is TGTGCCAGCAGTCGTCAAGGGGCAGGAACTGAAGCTTTCTTT. It specifies CASSRQGAGTEAFF.

V and J are TRBV4-1 and TRBJ2-5; 10 bases are a match to TRBD2. After removal of 0 bases from V and 4 bases from J, the junction contained 17 bases not matched to a gene. The CDR3 totals 20 residues. CDR1 and CDR2 (germline): MGHRA, YSYEKL. CDR3 nucleotide sequence: TGCGCCAGCAGCCAAGATCACGGGGCTAGCGGGAGAACGGGGGGAGAGACCCAGTACTTC. Its protein product is CASSQDHGASGRTGGETQYF.

The genes are TRBV19 and TRBJ1-5, with D unresolved. CDR1 LNHDA and CDR2 SQIVND come from the germline V gene (reference sequence). The CDR3 has 14 amino acids. V was pared by 1 base and J by 2 bases, with 6 bases between. The CDR3 region has the DNA TGTGCCAGTAGTATAGCAGTGGGCAATCAGCCCCAGCATTTT. Its protein product is CASSIAVGNQPQHF.

The chain uses TRBV2 and TRBJ1-5; D gene unclear. Germline V gene sequence: CDR1 SNHLY, CDR2 FYNNEI. The CDR3 is made up of 13 amino acids. V was pared by 5 bases and J by 1 base, with 6 bases between. The CDR3 region is CASSRRSNQPQHF. CDR3 nucleotide sequence: TGTGCCAGCAGTCGCAGAAGCAATCAGCCCCAGCATTTT.

This chain connects TRBV5-1 to TRBJ2-2, with D perhaps TRBD1 (6 bases). The CDR3 extends over 16 amino acids. V was clipped by 6 bases and J by 7 bases, with 22 bases between them. Germline V gives CDR1 SGHRS, CDR2 YFSETQ. The CDR3: CASTLGGGQSVGELFF. CDR3 in DNA: TGCGCCAGCACCTTAGGAGGAGGACAGTCAGTCGGGGAGCTGTTTTTT.

The chain combines TRBV6-2 or TRBV6-3 with TRBJ2-7, with D unresolved. CDR1 is MNHEY, CDR2 SVGEGT, per germline. The CDR3 length is 13 residues. Deletions cut 6 bases from V and 8 bases from J, with 17 bases between. CDR3 amino acids: CASSTPPARQQYF. The CDR3 nucleotides read TGTGCCAGCAGCACCCCCCCAGCGAGGCAGCAGTACTTC.

CDR3 bases: TGCGCCAGCAGCCAAAACCAGGGGGCCAGGACCGGGGAGCTGTTTTTT. It encodes CASSQNQGARTGELFF. The V gene is TRBV4-3, the J gene TRBJ2-2, with 8 bases aligning to TRBD1. Germline assignment: CDR1 LGHNA and CDR2 YSLEER. The CDR3 is 16 amino acids. The ends lost 2 bases at V and 5 bases at J; junction bases unmatched: 7.

The V and J genes are TRBV27 and TRBJ1-6; TRBD1 matches 10 bases. Germline V CDR1 and CDR2: MNHEY, SMNVEV (reference sequence). The junction had 5 bases not matched to a gene; V was cut back by 5 bases and J by 7 bases. There are 15 residues in the CDR3. CDR3 bases: TGTGCCAGCAGTCTGTCGGGACAGGGGAATTCACCCCTCCACTTT. Translating it yields CASSLSGQGNSPLHF.